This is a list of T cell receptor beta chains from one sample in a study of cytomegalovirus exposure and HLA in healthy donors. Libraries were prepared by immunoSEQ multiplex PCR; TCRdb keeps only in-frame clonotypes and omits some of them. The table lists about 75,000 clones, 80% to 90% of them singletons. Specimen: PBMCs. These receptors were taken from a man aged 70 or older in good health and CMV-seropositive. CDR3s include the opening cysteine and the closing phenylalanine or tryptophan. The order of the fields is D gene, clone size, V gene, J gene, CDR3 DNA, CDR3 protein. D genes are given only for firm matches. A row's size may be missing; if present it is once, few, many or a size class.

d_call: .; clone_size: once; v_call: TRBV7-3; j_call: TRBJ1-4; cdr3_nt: TGTGCCAAGAACAGGGCGGCTAATGAAAAACTGTTTTTT; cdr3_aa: CAKNRAANEKLFF
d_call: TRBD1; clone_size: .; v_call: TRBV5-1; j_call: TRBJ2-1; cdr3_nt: TGCGCCAGCAGCCCGGGACAGAGAGAGCAGTTCTTC; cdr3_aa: CASSPGQREQFF
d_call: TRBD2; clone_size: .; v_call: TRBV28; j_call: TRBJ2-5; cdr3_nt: TGTGCCAGCAGTTTAGTGGCGGGTCCTTATCGGCGGGAGTTTCGCCAAGAGACCCAGTACTTC; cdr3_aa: CASSLVAGPYRREFRQETQYF
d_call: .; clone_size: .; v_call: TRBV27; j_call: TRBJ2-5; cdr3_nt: TGTGCCAGCAGTTTGGCTGGGGGCTGGGAGACCCAGTACTTC; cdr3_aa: CASSLAGGWETQYF
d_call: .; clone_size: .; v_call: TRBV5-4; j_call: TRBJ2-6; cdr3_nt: TGTGCCAGCAACCTCAGACAGAGTGGGGCCAACGTCCTGACTTTC; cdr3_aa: CASNLRQSGANVLTF
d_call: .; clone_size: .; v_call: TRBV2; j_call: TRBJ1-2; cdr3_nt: TGTGCCAGCAGTGGGTTCTGGACAGAGGCACATGGCTACACCTTC; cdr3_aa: CASSGFWTEAHGYTF
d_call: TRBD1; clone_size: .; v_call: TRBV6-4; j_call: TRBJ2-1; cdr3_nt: TGTGCCAGCAGTGACAACCCCGGGACAGGGGGGTACAATGAGCAGTTCTTC; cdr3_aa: CASSDNPGTGGYNEQFF
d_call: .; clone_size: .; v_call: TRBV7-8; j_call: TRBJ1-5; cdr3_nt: TGTGCCAGCAGCTTCGGGGGAAGTCAGCCCCAGCATTTT; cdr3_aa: CASSFGGSQPQHF
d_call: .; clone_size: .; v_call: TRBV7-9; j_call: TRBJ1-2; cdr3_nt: TGTGCCAGCAGCCGGGACCTCGCGGGGGGCTACACCTTC; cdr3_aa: CASSRDLAGGYTF
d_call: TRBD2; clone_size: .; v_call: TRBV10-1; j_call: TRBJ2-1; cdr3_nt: TGCGCCAGTCAAACGGGGCGGGAGGGCCCTGAGCAGTTCTTC; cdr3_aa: CASQTGREGPEQFF
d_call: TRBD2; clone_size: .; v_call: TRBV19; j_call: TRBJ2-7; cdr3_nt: TGTGCCAGTAGCTTCGGACTAGCATCCTACGAGCAGTACTTC; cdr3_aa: CASSFGLASYEQYF
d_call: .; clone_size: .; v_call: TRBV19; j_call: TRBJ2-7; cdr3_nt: TGTGCCAGTAGTATTAGTGGGCAGGGAACCTACGAGCAGTACTTC; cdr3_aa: CASSISGQGTYEQYF
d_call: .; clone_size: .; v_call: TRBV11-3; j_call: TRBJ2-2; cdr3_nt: TGTGCCAGCAGCTCATGGACATCTGACGGGGAGCTGTTTTTT; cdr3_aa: CASSSWTSDGELFF
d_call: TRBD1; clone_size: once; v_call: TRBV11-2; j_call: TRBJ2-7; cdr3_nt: TGTGCCAGCAGCCAGGACAGGGACCTTGGGGAGCAGTACTTC; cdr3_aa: CASSQDRDLGEQYF
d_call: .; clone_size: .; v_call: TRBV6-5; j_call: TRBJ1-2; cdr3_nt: TGTGCCAGCAGTAGGGGAACAGGACCTAACTATGGCTACACCTTC; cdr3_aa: CASSRGTGPNYGYTF
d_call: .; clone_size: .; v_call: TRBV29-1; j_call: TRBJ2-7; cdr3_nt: TGCAGCGTCGCCTCTAATGAGGAAGACGAGCAGTACTTC; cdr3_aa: CSVASNEEDEQYF
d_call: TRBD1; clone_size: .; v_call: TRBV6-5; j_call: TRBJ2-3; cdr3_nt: TGTGCCACTGCGAAACAGGGGGCTCGCACAGATACGCAGTATTTT; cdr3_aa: CATAKQGARTDTQYF
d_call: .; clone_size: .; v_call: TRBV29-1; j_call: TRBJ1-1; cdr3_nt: TGCAGCGTGGGGAGGGGGAACACTGAAGCTTTCTTT; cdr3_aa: CSVGRGNTEAFF
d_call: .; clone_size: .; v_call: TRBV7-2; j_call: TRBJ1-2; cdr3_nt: TGTGCCAGCAGCCCCGGTAGGACAGCCTATGGCTACACCTTC; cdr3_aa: CASSPGRTAYGYTF
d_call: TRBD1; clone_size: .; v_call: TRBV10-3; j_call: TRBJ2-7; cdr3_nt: TGTGCCATTGACCCCGGGACAGGGGACGAGCAGTACTTC; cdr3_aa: CAIDPGTGDEQYF
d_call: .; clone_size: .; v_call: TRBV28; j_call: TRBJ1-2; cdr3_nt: TGTGCCAGCAGTTTATCCCCAGGGTTCAACTATGGCTACACCTTC; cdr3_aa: CASSLSPGFNYGYTF
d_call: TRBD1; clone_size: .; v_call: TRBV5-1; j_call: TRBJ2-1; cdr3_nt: TGCGCCAGCAAACGGACAGGCTACAATGAGCAGTTCTTC; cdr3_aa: CASKRTGYNEQFF
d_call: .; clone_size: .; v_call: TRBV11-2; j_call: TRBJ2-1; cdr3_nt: TGTGCCAGCAGCCCATACCTGGAGGGCAATGAGCAGTTCTTC; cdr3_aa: CASSPYLEGNEQFF
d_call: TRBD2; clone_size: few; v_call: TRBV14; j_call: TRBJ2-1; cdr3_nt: TGTGCCAGCAGCCGGGGGACTAGCGGGACGGACGCGCCGTTCTTC; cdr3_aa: CASSRGTSGTDAPFF
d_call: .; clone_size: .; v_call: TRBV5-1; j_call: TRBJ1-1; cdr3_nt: TGCGCCAGCAGCTTGATTGTTCAGGGGAGCGCTGAAGCTTTCTTT; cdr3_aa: CASSLIVQGSAEAFF
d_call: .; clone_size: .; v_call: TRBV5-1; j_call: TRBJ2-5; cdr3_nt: TGCGCCAGCAGCTTGGTTCAGACTGGGGAGACCCAGTACTTC; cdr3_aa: CASSLVQTGETQYF
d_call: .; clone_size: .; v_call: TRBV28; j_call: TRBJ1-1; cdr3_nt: TGTGCCAGCAGTTTAGGAGTTCTGAACACTGAAGCTTTCTTT; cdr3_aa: CASSLGVLNTEAFF
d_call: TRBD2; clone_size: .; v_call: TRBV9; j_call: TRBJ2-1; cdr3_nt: TGTGCCAGCAGCCCCGGGACTAGTTTTTACAATGAGCAGTTCTTC; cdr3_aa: CASSPGTSFYNEQFF
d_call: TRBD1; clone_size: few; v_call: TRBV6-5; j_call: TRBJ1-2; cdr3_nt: TGTGCCAGCAGTTACTCTACGGACAGGGGCGGCTATGGCTACACCTTC; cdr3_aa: CASSYSTDRGGYGYTF
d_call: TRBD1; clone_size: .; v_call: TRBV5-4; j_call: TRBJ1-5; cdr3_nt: TGTGCCAGCAGCCGACAGGGTAGCAATCAGCCCCAGCATTTT; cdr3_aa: CASSRQGSNQPQHF
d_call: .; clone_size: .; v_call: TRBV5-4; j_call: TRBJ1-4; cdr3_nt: TGTGCCACCCCCGGTTACGCAACTAATGAAAAACTGTTTTTT; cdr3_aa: CATPGYATNEKLFF
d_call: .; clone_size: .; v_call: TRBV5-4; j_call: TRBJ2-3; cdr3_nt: TGTGCCAGCAGCTTGGGTCAGGGGAGAGATACGCAGTATTTT; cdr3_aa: CASSLGQGRDTQYF
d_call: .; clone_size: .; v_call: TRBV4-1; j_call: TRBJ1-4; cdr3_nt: TGCGCCAGCAGCCAAGGGGCAGCCCGTGCAACTAATGAAAAACTGTTTTTT; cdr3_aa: CASSQGAARATNEKLFF
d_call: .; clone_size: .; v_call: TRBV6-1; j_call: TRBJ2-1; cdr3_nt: TGTGCCAGCCGGCGGGACGGAGATAACAATGAGCAGTTCTTC; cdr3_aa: CASRRDGDNNEQFF
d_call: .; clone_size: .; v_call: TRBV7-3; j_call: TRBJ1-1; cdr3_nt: TGTGCCAGCAGCTTAAGTCAGGGCACTGAAGCTTTCTTT; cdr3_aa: CASSLSQGTEAFF
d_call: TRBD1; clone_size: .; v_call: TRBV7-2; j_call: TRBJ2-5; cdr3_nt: TGTGCCAGCAGCTTGAGGACAGGGAAGAGAACCCAGTACTTC; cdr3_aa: CASSLRTGKRTQYF
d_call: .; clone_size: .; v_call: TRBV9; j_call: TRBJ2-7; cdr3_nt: TGTGCCAGCAGCGTAGTAGCGGTCCCAAGCGAGCAGTACTTC; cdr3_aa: CASSVVAVPSEQYF
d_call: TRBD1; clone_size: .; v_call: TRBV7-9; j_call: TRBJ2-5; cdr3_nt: TGTGCCAGCAGCCCCGACGTCCGGGACAGCCAAGAGACCCAGTACTTC; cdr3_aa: CASSPDVRDSQETQYF
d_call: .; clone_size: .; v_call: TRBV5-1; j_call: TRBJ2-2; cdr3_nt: TGCGCCAGCAGCCCCGAGGGGACTGACACCGGGGAGCTGTTTTTT; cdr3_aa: CASSPEGTDTGELFF
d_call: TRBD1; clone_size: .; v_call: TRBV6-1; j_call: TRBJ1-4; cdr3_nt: TGTGCCAGCAGTGAAGCCCCGGGACAGGGGGTGTTTGAAAAACTGTTTTTT; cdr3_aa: CASSEAPGQGVFEKLFF
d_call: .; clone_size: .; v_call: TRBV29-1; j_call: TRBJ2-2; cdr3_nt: TGCAGCGTTCGCGGGAATTGGGAAACCGGGGAGCTGTTTTTT; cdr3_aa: CSVRGNWETGELFF
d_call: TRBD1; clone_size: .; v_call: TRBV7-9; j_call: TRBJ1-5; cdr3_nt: TGTGCCAGCAGCCGACAGGGGTCCGATCAGCCCCAGCATTTT; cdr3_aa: CASSRQGSDQPQHF
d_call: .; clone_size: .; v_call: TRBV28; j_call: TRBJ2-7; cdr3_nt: TGTGCCAGCAGTTTAGTGTCAGGACAACCAGCCTACGAGCAGTACTTC; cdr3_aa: CASSLVSGQPAYEQYF
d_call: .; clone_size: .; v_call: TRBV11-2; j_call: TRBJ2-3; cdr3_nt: TGTGCCAGCAGTCCGGCGGGCACAGATACGCAGTATTTT; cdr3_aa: CASSPAGTDTQYF
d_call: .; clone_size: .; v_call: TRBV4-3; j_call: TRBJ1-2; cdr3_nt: TGCGCCAGCAGCCAAGAGCGCGGGTATGGCTACACCTTC; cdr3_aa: CASSQERGYGYTF
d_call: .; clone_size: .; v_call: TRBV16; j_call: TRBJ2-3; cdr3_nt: TGTGCCAGCAGCCTAAGGGGGGACTACACAGATACGCAGTATTTT; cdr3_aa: CASSLRGDYTDTQYF
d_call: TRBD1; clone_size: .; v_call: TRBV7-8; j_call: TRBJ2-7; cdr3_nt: TGTGCCAGCAGCACCTCCGTTGGACAGGGGTACGAGCAGTACTTC; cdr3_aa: CASSTSVGQGYEQYF
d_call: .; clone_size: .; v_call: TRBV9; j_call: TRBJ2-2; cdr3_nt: TGTGCCAGCAGCCCAGGGGTGGGGGAGCTGTTTTTT; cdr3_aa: CASSPGVGELFF
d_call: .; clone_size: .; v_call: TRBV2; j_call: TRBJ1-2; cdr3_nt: TGTGCCAGCTCGGTACAGGGATATAACTATGGCTACACCTTC; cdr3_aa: CASSVQGYNYGYTF
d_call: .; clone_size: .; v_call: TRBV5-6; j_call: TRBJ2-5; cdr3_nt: TGTGCCAGCAGCCCGAGAGCAAGAGAGACCCAGTACTTC; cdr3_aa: CASSPRARETQYF